This is a list of T cell receptor beta chains from one sample in a study of OX40 agonist ivuxolimab in advanced cancers. Using immunoSEQ multiplex PCR, the repertoire was profiled, and TCRdb retains in-frame clones only, with some absent. The table shows 77,000 or so clones, with 90% to 95% occurring only once. This sample comprised CD4+ or CD8+ T cells sorted from blood, obtained in a trial of the OX40 agonist ivuxolimab. The receptors were sampled from an adult with an advanced solid tumor such as melanoma, head and neck, liver or kidney cancer. The CDR3 runs from the conserved cysteine through the conserved F or W. Each record gives: CDR3 length, V gene, J gene, clone size, D gene, CDR3 DNA, CDR3 protein. D genes are given only for firm matches. The size of a clone is reported for some rows only, either as once, few or many, or as a class for expanded clones.

length: 15
V: TRBV7-8
J: TRBJ2-3
size: -
D: -
DNA: TGTGCCAGCAGCTTAGTGGCAGGGGTGGGAGATACGCAGTATTTT
CDR3: CASSLVAGVGDTQYF

length: 15
V: TRBV11-1
J: TRBJ1-4
size: -
D: -
DNA: TGTGCCAGCAGCTTAGCGTGGGGCCCGTCTGAAAAACTGTTTTTT
CDR3: CASSLAWGPSEKLFF

length: 14
V: TRBV28
J: TRBJ2-7
size: -
D: -
DNA: TGTGCCAGCAGTTTTAAAAGGAGCTCCTACGAGCAGTACTTC
CDR3: CASSFKRSSYEQYF

length: 14
V: TRBV28
J: TRBJ2-1
size: once
D: TRBD2
DNA: TGTGCCAGCAGTTCGGCTAGCGGGACGGGTGAGCAGTTCTTC
CDR3: CASSSASGTGEQFF

length: 16
V: TRBV6-4
J: TRBJ2-2
size: -
D: -
DNA: TGTGCCAGCAGTGAGGGGGGCGGACTGGGATCCGGGGAGCTGTTTTTT
CDR3: CASSEGGGLGSGELFF

length: 11
V: TRBV5-6
J: TRBJ2-5
size: -
D: -
DNA: TGTGCCAGCAGCTTGCAGGAGACCCAGTACTTC
CDR3: CASSLQETQYF

length: 14
V: TRBV29-1
J: TRBJ2-2
size: -
D: -
DNA: TGCAGCGTGGGGACATGGGTGGGCACCGGGGAGCTGTTTTTT
CDR3: CSVGTWVGTGELFF

length: 13
V: TRBV10-3
J: TRBJ1-5
size: -
D: TRBD1
DNA: TGTGCCATCACCGTGGACAGGGAACAGCCCCAGCATTTT
CDR3: CAITVDREQPQHF

length: 13
V: TRBV27
J: TRBJ2-7
size: -
D: -
DNA: TGTGCCAGCAGTTTATCGAGGAGCTATGAGCAGTACTTC
CDR3: CASSLSRSYEQYF

length: 16
V: TRBV4-3
J: TRBJ2-5
size: -
D: -
DNA: TGCGCCAGCAGCCAACGGGTAGCGCGCCTTCAAGAGACCCAGTACTTC
CDR3: CASSQRVARLQETQYF

length: 11
V: TRBV11-2
J: TRBJ2-7
size: -
D: -
DNA: TGTGCCAGCAGCCCCGCCTACGAGCAGTACTTC
CDR3: CASSPAYEQYF

length: 15
V: TRBV4-3
J: TRBJ1-1
size: -
D: -
DNA: TGCGCCAGCAGCCAAGATGGACCCTTAACTACTGAAGCTTTCTTT
CDR3: CASSQDGPLTTEAFF

length: 15
V: TRBV6-5
J: TRBJ2-7
size: -
D: TRBD2
DNA: TGTGCCAGCAGTCAAAACCCGGGGGGGACCTACGAGCAGTACTTC
CDR3: CASSQNPGGTYEQYF

length: 16
V: TRBV7-9
J: TRBJ2-5
size: -
D: -
DNA: TGTGCCAGCAGCGGTAGGGACGACGGATACCAAGAGACCCAGTACTTC
CDR3: CASSGRDDGYQETQYF

length: 15
V: TRBV13
J: TRBJ2-7
size: -
D: TRBD2
DNA: TGTGCCAGCAGCTTCTTAGCGGGGGGGCCAGGGGAGCAGTACTTC
CDR3: CASSFLAGGPGEQYF

length: 15
V: TRBV6-1
J: TRBJ1-1
size: -
D: TRBD1
DNA: TGTGCCAGCAGCCCCAGGGGGGGTATGAACACTGAAGCTTTCTTT
CDR3: CASSPRGGMNTEAFF

length: 11
V: TRBV7-9
J: TRBJ1-6
size: -
D: -
DNA: TGTGCCAGCAGCTTAGTTTCACCCCTCCACTTT
CDR3: CASSLVSPLHF

length: 17
V: TRBV29-1
J: TRBJ2-2
size: -
D: -
DNA: TGCAGCGTTGAAGATCGAGACGGGCCAGGTATCACCGGGGAGCTGTTTTTT
CDR3: CSVEDRDGPGITGELFF

length: 14
V: TRBV7-6
J: TRBJ1-5
size: -
D: -
DNA: TGTGCCAGCAGCTTAGCGCGGGGGGAACAGCCCCAGCATTTT
CDR3: CASSLARGEQPQHF

length: 14
V: TRBV18
J: TRBJ1-2
size: -
D: TRBD1
DNA: TGTGCCAGCTCACCCGGGACAGGTGGCTATGGCTACACCTTC
CDR3: CASSPGTGGYGYTF

length: 15
V: TRBV10-1
J: TRBJ2-3
size: -
D: -
DNA: TGCGCCAGCAGTCCTCGGGGTACTAGCACAGATACGCAGTATTTT
CDR3: CASSPRGTSTDTQYF

length: 15
V: TRBV9
J: TRBJ2-3
size: -
D: TRBD1
DNA: TGTGCCAGCAGCGAGCAGGACAGGGGAGTAGATACGCAGTATTTT
CDR3: CASSEQDRGVDTQYF

length: 12
V: TRBV28
J: TRBJ1-3
size: -
D: TRBD1
DNA: TGTGCCAGCAGTCGGACAGGGAACACCATATATTTT
CDR3: CASSRTGNTIYF

length: 15
V: TRBV13
J: TRBJ1-5
size: once
D: -
DNA: TGTGCCAGCAGCTTAAGTACGGGGGTCGCTCAGCCCCAGCATTTT
CDR3: CASSLSTGVAQPQHF

length: 14
V: TRBV9
J: TRBJ1-3
size: -
D: TRBD1
DNA: TGTGCCAGCAGCGTAGGACAGGGGGAAAACACCATATATTTT
CDR3: CASSVGQGENTIYF

length: 16
V: TRBV5-4
J: TRBJ2-1
size: -
D: TRBD2
DNA: TGTGCCAGCAGTTTGAGCGGGGGGTCCCCCTACAATGAGCAGTTCTTC
CDR3: CASSLSGGSPYNEQFF

length: 13
V: TRBV4-3
J: TRBJ2-2
size: -
D: TRBD2
DNA: TGCGCCAGCAGCCAGGGGGGGATCGGGGAGCTGTTTTTT
CDR3: CASSQGGIGELFF

length: 16
V: TRBV19
J: TRBJ2-2
size: -
D: TRBD2
DNA: TGTGCCACCCTCCGGTGGGGGAGGGCGGCCACCGGGGAGCTGTTTTTT
CDR3: CATLRWGRAATGELFF

length: 14
V: TRBV6-6
J: TRBJ2-7
size: -
D: -
DNA: TGTGCCAGCAGTTCCTCCGCGGCCCGAGACGAGCAGTACTTC
CDR3: CASSSSAARDEQYF

length: 15
V: TRBV2
J: TRBJ2-3
size: -
D: -
DNA: TGTGCCAGCAGTGATGGTGACAGAGATTCAGATACGCAGTATTTT
CDR3: CASSDGDRDSDTQYF

length: 14
V: TRBV7-9
J: TRBJ2-1
size: once
D: -
DNA: TGTGCCAGCAGCCCAAGTTTGGGGTACAATGAGCAGTTCTTC
CDR3: CASSPSLGYNEQFF

length: 15
V: TRBV7-9
J: TRBJ2-7
size: -
D: -
DNA: TGTGCCAGCAGCTTAGTAGGGGGACCGTCCTACGAGCAGTACTTC
CDR3: CASSLVGGPSYEQYF

length: 14
V: TRBV4-3
J: TRBJ1-1
size: -
D: -
DNA: TGCGCCAGCAGCCAGGGACTTGGGAACACTGAAGCTTTCTTT
CDR3: CASSQGLGNTEAFF

length: 16
V: TRBV9
J: TRBJ2-1
size: -
D: TRBD2
DNA: TGTGCCAGCAGCGATAGCGGGAGGACCGCCTACAATGAGCAGTTCTTC
CDR3: CASSDSGRTAYNEQFF

length: 14
V: TRBV18
J: TRBJ1-5
size: few
D: -
DNA: TGTGCCAGCTCGCCCCAGGGGCGAGGACAGCCCCAGCATTTT
CDR3: CASSPQGRGQPQHF

length: 13
V: TRBV19
J: TRBJ2-7
size: -
D: TRBD1
DNA: TGTGCCAGTAGTAGGGGACAGGGCTACGAGCAGTACTTC
CDR3: CASSRGQGYEQYF